This TCR beta chain is from a study of blood T cell repertoires in COVID-19. Overall study: Samples of COVID-19 (acute and convalescent) were obtained from the United States, Italy and Spain. T cells, B-cell-depleted T cells, or PBMCs supplied cDNA or gDNA.

Germline loops: CDR1 SGDLS, CDR2 YYNGEE. The CDR3 sequence is 14 residues long. Trimming removed 2 bases at V and 0 bases at J, with 8 bases between. Authors' data handling: Estimates of nucleated cell counts were drawn from the amplification of reference gene primers. The protocol was immunoSEQ multiplex PCR, while the TCRdb copy is restricted to in-frame clones and leaves out a portion. V, J and clone size derive from that table, while D and trimming were established from the DNA sequence. The sample yields about 300,000 clones, 86% seen once. The chain uses TRBV9 and TRBJ1-1; D not resolved. This TCR was recovered from a woman in her forties or fifties with acute or convalescent COVID-19. Sequencing input: peripheral blood. DNA of the CDR3: TGTGCCAGCAGCGTTGTAGCTATGAACACTGAAGCTTTCTTT. It encodes CASSVVAMNTEAFF.